What follows is one T cell receptor (beta chain) and its context. The target antigen is unknown. CDR1 SGHRS and CDR2 YFSETQ come from the germline V gene. V was clipped by 0 bases and J by 0 bases; unmatched bases: 7. The CDR3 spans 17 residues. The data belong to a study of response to subunit inactivated influenza vaccine. Overall study findings and caveats: The authors suggested that every seasonal influenza vaccination recruits few new T cells.

TCRdb recomputed calls from the RT-PCR reads with MiXCR, one row per CDR3 protein. Among roughly 670,000 distinct CDR3 sequences listed, 13% to 15% were seen once. This TCR derives from a man between 50 and 59 years old who received an inactivated influenza vaccine. V is TRBV5-1 and J is TRBJ1-1; 8 positions agree with TRBD1. This sample comprised PBMCs from blood, obtained 14 to 15 days before vaccination. In DNA, the CDR3 is TGCGCCAGCAGCTTGGCCAAGACAGGGGCTATGAACACTGAAGCTTTCTTT. Translation: CASSLAKTGAMNTEAFF.